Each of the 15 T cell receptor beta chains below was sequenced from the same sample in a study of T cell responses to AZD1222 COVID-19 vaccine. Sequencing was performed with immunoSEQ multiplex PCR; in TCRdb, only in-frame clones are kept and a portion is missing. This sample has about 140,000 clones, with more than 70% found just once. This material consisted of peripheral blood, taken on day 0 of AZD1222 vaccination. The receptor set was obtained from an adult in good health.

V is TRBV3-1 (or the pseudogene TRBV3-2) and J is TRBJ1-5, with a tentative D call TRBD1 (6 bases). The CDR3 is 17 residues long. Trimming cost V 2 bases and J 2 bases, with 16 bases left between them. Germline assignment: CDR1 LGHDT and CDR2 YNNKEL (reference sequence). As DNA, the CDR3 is TGTGCCAGCAGCCAATTTTCCCAGGGGCGAGGCAATCAGCCCCAGCATTTT. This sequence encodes CASSQFSQGRGNQPQHF.

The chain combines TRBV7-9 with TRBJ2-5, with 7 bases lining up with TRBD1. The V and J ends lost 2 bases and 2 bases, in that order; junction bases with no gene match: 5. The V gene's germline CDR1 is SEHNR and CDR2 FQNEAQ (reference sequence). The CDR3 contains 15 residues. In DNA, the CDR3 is TGTGCCAGCAGCTTACCGGCCAGGGGGCAAGAGACCCAGTACTTC. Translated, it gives CASSLPARGQETQYF.

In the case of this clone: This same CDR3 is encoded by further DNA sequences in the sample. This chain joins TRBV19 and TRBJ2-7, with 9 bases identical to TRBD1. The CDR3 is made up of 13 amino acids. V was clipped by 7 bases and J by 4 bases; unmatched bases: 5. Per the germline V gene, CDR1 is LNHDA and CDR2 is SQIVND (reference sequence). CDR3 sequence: CASTGTGRYEQYF. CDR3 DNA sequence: TGTGCCAGTACCGGGACAGGGAGATACGAGCAGTACTTC.

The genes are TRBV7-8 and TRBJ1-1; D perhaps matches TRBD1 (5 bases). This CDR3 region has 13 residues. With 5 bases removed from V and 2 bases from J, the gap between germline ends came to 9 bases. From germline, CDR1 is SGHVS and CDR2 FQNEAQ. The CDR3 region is CASSRQSNTEAFF. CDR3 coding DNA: TGTGCCAGCAGCCGACAGAGTAACACTGAAGCTTTCTTT. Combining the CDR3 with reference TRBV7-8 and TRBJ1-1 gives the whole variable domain GAGVSQSPRYKVAKRGQDVALRCDPISGHVSLFWYQQALGQGPEFLTYFQNEAQLDKSGLPSDRFFAERPEGSVSTLKIQRTQQEDSAVYLCASSRQSNTEAFFGQGTRLTVV.

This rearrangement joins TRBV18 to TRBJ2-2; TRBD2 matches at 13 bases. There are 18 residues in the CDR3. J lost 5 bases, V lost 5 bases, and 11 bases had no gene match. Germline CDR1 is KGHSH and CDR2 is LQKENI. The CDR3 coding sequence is TGTGCCAGCTCATCGAGGGACCCGGGACTAGCGGGAACCGGGGAGCTGTTTTTT. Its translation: CASSSRDPGLAGTGELFF.

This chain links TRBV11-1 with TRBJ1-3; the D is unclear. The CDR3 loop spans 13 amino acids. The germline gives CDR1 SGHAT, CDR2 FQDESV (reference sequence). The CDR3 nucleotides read TGTGGATCCGTTCTGAGCTCTGGAAACACCATATATTTT. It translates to CGSVLSSGNTIYF.

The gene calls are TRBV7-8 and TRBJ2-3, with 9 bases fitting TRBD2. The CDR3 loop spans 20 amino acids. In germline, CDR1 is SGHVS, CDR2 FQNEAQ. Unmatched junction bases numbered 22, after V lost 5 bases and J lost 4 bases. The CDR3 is CASSDRHSIGGGDRADTQYF. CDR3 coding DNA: TGTGCCAGCAGCGATAGACACTCTATTGGCGGGGGGGATAGGGCAGATACGCAGTATTTT.

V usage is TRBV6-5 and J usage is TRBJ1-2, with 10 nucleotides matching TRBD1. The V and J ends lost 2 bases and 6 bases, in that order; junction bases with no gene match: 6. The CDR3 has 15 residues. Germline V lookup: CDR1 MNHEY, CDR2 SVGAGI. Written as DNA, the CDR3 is TGTGCCAGCAGTTACGAGACAGGGGGCCGGGATGGCTACACCTTC. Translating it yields CASSYETGGRDGYTF.

CDR3 nucleotide sequence: TGTGCCAGCAGCGGGATGTCCTACGAGCAGTACTTC. Amino acids: CASSGMSYEQYF. The V and J genes are TRBV11-2 and TRBJ2-7; D not resolved. Trimming took 5 bases from V and 1 from J, leaving 6 bases between them. The CDR3 covers 12 residues. CDR1 and CDR2 (germline): SGHAT, FQNNGV. Full variable domain (rest looked up from reference TRBV11-2 and TRBJ2-7): EAGVAQSPRYKIIEKRQSVAFWCNPISGHATLYWYQQILGQGPKLLIQFQNNGVVDDSQLPKDRFSAERLKGVDSTLKIQPAKLEDSAVYLCASSGMSYEQYFGPGTRLTVT.

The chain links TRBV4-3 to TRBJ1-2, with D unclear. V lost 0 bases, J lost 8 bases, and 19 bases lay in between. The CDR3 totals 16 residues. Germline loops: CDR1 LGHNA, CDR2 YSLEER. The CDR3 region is CASSQDFVRIPRGYTF. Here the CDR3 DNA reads TGCGCCAGCAGCCAAGATTTTGTTAGGATCCCAAGGGGCTACACCTTC.

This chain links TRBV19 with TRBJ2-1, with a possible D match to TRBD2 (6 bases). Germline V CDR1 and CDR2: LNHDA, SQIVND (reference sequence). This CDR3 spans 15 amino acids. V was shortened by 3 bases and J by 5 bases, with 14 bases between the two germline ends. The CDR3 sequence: CASSILRGRNNEQFF. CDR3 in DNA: TGTGCCAGTAGTATTCTTCGGGGGAGAAACAATGAGCAGTTCTTC.

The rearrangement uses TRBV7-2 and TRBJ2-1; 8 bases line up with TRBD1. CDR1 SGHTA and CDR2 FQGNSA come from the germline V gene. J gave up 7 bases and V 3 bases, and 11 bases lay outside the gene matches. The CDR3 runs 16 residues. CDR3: CASSFQAGGAVNEQFF. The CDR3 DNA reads TGTGCCAGCAGCTTCCAGGCAGGGGGCGCGGTGAATGAGCAGTTCTTC.

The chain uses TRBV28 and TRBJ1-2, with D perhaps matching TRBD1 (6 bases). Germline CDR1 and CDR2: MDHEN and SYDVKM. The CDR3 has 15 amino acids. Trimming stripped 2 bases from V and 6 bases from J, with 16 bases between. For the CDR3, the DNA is TGTGCCAGCAGTTTAGACACAGGGAATGGTGATGGCTACACCTTC. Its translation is CASSLDTGNGDGYTF.

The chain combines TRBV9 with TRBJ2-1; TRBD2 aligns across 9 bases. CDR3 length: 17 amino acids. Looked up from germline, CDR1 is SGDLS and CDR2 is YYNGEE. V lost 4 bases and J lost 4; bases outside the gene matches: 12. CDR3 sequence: CASSRPGGGGAYNEQFF. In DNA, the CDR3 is TGTGCCAGCAGCCGCCCGGGGGGCGGGGGGGCTTACAATGAGCAGTTCTTC.

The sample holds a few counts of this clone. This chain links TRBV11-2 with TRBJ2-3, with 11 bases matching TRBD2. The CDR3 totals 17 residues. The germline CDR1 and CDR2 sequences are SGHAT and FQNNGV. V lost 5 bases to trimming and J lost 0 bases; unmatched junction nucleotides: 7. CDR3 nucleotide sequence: TGTGCCAGCAGCCCTAAGCTAGCGGGGGGTAGCACAGATACGCAGTATTTT. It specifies CASSPKLAGGSTDTQYF.